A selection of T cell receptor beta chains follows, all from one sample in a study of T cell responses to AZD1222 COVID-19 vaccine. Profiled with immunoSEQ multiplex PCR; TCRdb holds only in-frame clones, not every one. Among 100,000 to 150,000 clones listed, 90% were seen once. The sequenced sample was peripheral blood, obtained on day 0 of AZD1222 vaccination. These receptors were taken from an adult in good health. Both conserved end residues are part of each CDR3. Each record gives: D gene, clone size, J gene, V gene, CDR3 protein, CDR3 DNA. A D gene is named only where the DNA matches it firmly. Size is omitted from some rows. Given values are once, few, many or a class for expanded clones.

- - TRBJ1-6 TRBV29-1 CSVDPGGGSPLHF TGCAGCGTTGACCCTGGGGGGGGATCACCCCTCCACTTT
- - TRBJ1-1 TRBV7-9 CASSRHVGLDTEAFF TGTGCCAGCAGCCGCCACGTGGGTTTGGACACTGAAGCTTTCTTT
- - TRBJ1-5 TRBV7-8 CASSPRDTANQPQHF TGTGCCAGCAGCCCCCGGGACACTGCTAATCAGCCCCAGCATTTT
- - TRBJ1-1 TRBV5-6 CASSIGPGTTTEAFF TGTGCCAGCAGCATAGGACCCGGGACCACCACTGAAGCTTTCTTT
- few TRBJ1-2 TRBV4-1 CASSQGGVNNYGYTF TGCGCCAGCAGCCAAGGGGGGGTAAATAACTATGGCTACACCTTC
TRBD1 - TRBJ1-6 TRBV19 CASSGPSTGGSPLHF TGTGCCAGTAGTGGGCCCTCGACAGGGGGATCACCCCTCCACTTT
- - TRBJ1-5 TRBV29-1 CSVATDLGQPQHF TGCAGCGTTGCGACAGATTTGGGGCAGCCCCAGCATTTT
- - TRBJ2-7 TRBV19 CASRRGGQSYEQYF TGTGCCAGTAGGAGGGGGGGACAGTCCTACGAGCAGTACTTC
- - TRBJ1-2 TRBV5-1 CASSLDYTNYGYTF TGCGCCAGCAGCTTGGATTATACTAACTATGGCTACACCTTC
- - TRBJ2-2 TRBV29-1 CSAYRVTGELFF TGCAGCGCATACAGGGTCACCGGGGAGCTGTTTTTT
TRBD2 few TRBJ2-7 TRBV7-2 CASTQGGLAVYEQYF TGTGCCAGCACCCAGGGGGGACTAGCGGTGTACGAGCAGTACTTC
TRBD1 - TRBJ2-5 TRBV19 CASSIGTGGWETQYF TGTGCCAGTAGTATTGGGACAGGGGGGTGGGAGACCCAGTACTTC
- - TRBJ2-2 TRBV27 CASSRGTNTGELFF TGTGCCAGCAGTCGGGGCACGAACACCGGGGAGCTGTTTTTT